The T cell receptor beta chain under discussion was sequenced for a study of T cells in Graves' hyperthyroidism and ophthalmopathy. Looking at the study overall: Specimen type is peripheral blood, collected at initial diagnosis prior to any treatment. Study observations and caveats: Ophthalmopathy was separated from stable hyperthyroidism by a 13 V-J model.

Amplification targeted TCR beta CDR3 regions from RNA transcripts. The HTBI primer set was used in a first-round RT-PCR of the TCR CDR3. TCRdb reprocessed the multiplex PCR reads via MiXCR and lists one record per CDR3 protein. The top ten hold 15% to 20% of the sample, which has about 480,000 distinct CDR3 sequences, 14% seen once. Deletions cut 4 bases from V and 3 bases from J, with 16 bases between. CDR1 is SGDLS and CDR2 is YYNGEE in the germline V gene. CDR3 length equals 16 residues. This clonotype was detected only a few times. Its antigen is unidentified. The TCR originated in a woman between 18 and 29 years old with Graves' hyperthyroidism. The chain uses TRBV9 and TRBJ2-2; tentative D call: TRBD2 (6 bases). The sequencing sample was made of blood. The CDR3, as DNA: TGTGCCAGCAGCCCCCATACTAGCAGATACACCGGGGAGCTGTTTTTT. Its translation: CASSPHTSRYTGELFF.